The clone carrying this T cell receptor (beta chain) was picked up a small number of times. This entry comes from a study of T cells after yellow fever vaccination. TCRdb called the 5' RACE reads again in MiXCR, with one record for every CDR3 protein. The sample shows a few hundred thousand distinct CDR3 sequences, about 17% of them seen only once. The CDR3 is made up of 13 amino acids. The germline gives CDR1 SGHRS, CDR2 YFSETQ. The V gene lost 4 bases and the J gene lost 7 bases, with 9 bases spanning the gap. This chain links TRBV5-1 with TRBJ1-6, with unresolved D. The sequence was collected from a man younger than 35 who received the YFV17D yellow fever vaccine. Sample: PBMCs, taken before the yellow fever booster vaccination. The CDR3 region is CASSESENSPLHF. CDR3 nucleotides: TGCGCCAGCAGCGAGTCAGAAAATTCACCCCTCCACTTT.